This T cell receptor (beta chain) was sequenced during a study of cytomegalovirus exposure and HLA in healthy donors. As for this clone: Its target is not known.

The donors gave bone marrow, and they were healthy. 60 Vbeta and 13 Jbeta primers were used in PCR. Sequencing used immunoSEQ multiplex PCR; TCRdb keeps in-frame clones, though not all of them. This sample's table reports 100,000 to 150,000 clones. The CDR3 contains 17 residues. V gave up 1 base and J gave up 9 bases; unmatched junction bases: 9. Germline CDR1 SGHTA, CDR2 FQGTGA. Study-level results: A link between a missense DCLRE1C variant and TCR beta V- and J-gene trimming emerged from a later analysis. The study flagged approximately 180 TCR beta chains as cytomegalovirus-associated.

The sequencing sample was made of PBMCs. This TCR was sampled from a middle-aged woman in good health and CMV-seronegative. The V call is TRBV7-3, the J call TRBJ2-1; the match to TRBD2 covers 13 bases. CDR3 nucleotide sequence: TGTGCCAGCAGCTTAATACCCACTAGCGGGGGGGCCGGTGAGCAGTTCTTC. Amino acid sequence: CASSLIPTSGGAGEQFF.